This TCR beta chain emerged from a study of blood T cells in healthy people across ages. Study-level findings and limits: Estimates of total diversity, which came from one million sequenced T cells, were considered to be underestimates.

Worth noting for this clonotype: Its antigen is currently unknown.

Trimming removed 2 bases at V and 1 base at J, with 9 bases between. This CDR3 has 13 residues. Germline V lookup: CDR1 DFQATT, CDR2 SNEGSKA (reference sequence). It was with a sample-barcoded 5' primer and a J-beta primer mix that a second PCR of about 6 to 11 cycles was run. Each cDNA molecule carried a tag from a template-switch adaptor that contained 12 random nucleotides. A minimum of 3 million CDR3-containing paired-end reads was obtained for each sample. TCRdb redid the calling of the 5' RACE reads with MiXCR, one entry per CDR3 protein. In the table there are about 1,600,000 distinct CDR3 sequences, approximately 38% of which are singletons.

Sequences were obtained from blood. The chain joins TRBV20-1 to TRBJ2-7; no definite D call. The sequence was obtained from a woman between 18 and 29 years old in good health. The CDR3 loop is CSARWVNSYEQYF. The CDR3 nucleotides are TGCAGTGCTAGATGGGTCAATTCCTACGAGCAGTACTTC.